This T cell receptor beta chain was identified during a study of STAT5B mutations in CD4+ large granular lymphocyte leukemia. Study overall: Healthy donors showed HLA-associated enrichment of the CDR3 'QG' motif.

Study-level points and caveats: Patient CD4-sorted repertoires stayed more clonal than healthy ones after leukemic-clone removal. 25% of private leukemic clonotypes occurred rarely in other patients' non-leukemic repertoires. TRBV06-family usage was enriched in top patient clones (8/27) versus controls (2/35).

Measured with immunoSEQ multiplex PCR; TCRdb has only the in-frame clones, and not every one. The sample includes fewer than 40,000 clones, around 76% of them seen just once. This clone appeared a few times. Its antigen is as yet unknown. The ends were cut back, 8 bases at V and 5 bases at J, with 16 bases in the middle. The CDR3 has 13 residues. Germline assignment: CDR1 SEHNR and CDR2 FQNEAQ (reference sequence). The material sequenced was CD4+ T cells from blood buffy coats. This clonotype was obtained from a human donor in good health. The chain has TRBV7-9 and TRBJ2-7, with a possible D match to TRBD2 (6 bases). CDR3 bases: TGTGCCAGCGAAGGGCGGGGCCAGGACGAGCAGTACTTC. Amino acid sequence: CASEGRGQDEQYF.